Sequencing of this TCR beta chain was carried out in a study of blood T cells in healthy people across ages. The V end lost 1 base, the J end lost 3 bases, and 10 bases lay between the germline ends. The CDR3 is 14 residues long. Germline-derived CDR1 and CDR2 are SGHAT and FQNNGV. This clonotype was seen a few times. A second PCR of roughly 7 to 11 cycles used a sample-barcoded 5' primer and a J-beta primer mix. TCRdb recomputed calls from the 5' RACE reads with MiXCR, one row per CDR3 protein. Of more than 600,000 distinct CDR3 sequences in the sample, 25% were seen once. Each of the donors had 9 to 10 milliliters of peripheral blood drawn into EDTA-treated Vacutainer tubes. These same records also appear under a second study, on T cells of mothers and their children. That source reports: Nobody spotted any persistent microchimeric T cell clones.

The sequence derives from a boy under 18 in good health. The sample consisted of blood. V is TRBV11-2 and J is TRBJ2-7, with no clear D. CDR3 protein: CASSLAPVGYEQYF. CDR3 DNA: TGTGCCAGCAGCTTAGCACCTGTGGGCTACGAGCAGTACTTC.